The clone carrying this T cell receptor (beta chain) occurred a few times. What it binds is not known. This sample is drawn from a study of early T cells in non-severe SARS-CoV-2 infection. Whole-study context: Sequencing input comprised bulk RNA from unsorted whole blood; chain pairing was not available. Whole-study results and caveats: Sequences matched to VDJdb favored anti-spike CD8 responses, while private and CD4 specificities were missed.

The TCR library protocol was used to attach unique molecular identifiers. These identifiers were attached to individual cDNA molecules. One entry per CDR3 protein, called by TCRdb with MiXCR from the 5' RACE reads. Here the sample spans over 35,000 distinct CDR3 sequences, approximately 5.9% being singletons. The TCR comes from an adult who was a healthcare worker with PCR-confirmed SARS-CoV-2 infection or an uninfected control (not recorded which). Specimen: whole blood, collected at baseline.

The CDR3: CSASAHNYEQYF. DNA of the CDR3: TGCAGCGCCTCCGCCCACAACTACGAGCAGTACTTC. The rearrangement uses TRBV29-1 and TRBJ2-7; D is unclear. In germline, CDR1 is SQVTM, CDR2 ANQGSEA. Deletions cut 7 bases from V and 3 bases from J, with 13 bases between. The CDR3 length is 12 residues.